This T cell receptor (beta chain) was sequenced during a study of metastatic and nonmetastatic thyroid tumors. Study as a whole: Repertoires were compared across blood and tumor or nodule tissue from malignant and benign thyroid patients. Study-level findings and limits: For both blood and tumor, malignant thyroid tumors reportedly showed significantly higher TCR beta diversity than benign nodules did.

All patients were untreated before thyroid surgery. The CDR3 is made up of 13 amino acids. Looked up from germline, CDR1 is MNHEY and CDR2 is SVGAGI. V lost 0 bases and J lost 9, with 12 bases in between. This clone has ten or more counts. What it binds is not known. TCRdb redid the clone calls on the PCR reads using MiXCR. This sample carries roughly 48,000 clones, roughly a fifth of them seen once, and the ten largest clones take 3.5% to 4%. The sample taken for sequencing was blood. This receptor was taken from a male donor with papillary thyroid cancer or a benign thyroid nodule (not recorded which). Some clones in this sample may be carry-over from other donors' samples. The chain carries TRBV6-5 and TRBJ2-7; no definite D call. The CDR3 DNA follows: TGTGCCAGCAGTTACTCCCACGAGGATATGCAGTACTTC. Protein product: CASSYSHEDMQYF.